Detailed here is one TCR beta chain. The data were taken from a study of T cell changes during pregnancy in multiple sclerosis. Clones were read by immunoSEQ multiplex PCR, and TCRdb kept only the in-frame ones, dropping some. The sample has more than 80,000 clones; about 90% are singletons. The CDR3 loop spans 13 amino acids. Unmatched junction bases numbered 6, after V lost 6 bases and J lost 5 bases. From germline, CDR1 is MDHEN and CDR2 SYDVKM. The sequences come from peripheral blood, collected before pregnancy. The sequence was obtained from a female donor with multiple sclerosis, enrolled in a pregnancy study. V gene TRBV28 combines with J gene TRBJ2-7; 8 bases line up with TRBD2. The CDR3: CASRSTSANEQYF. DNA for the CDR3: TGTGCCAGCAGATCGACTAGCGCCAACGAGCAGTACTTC.